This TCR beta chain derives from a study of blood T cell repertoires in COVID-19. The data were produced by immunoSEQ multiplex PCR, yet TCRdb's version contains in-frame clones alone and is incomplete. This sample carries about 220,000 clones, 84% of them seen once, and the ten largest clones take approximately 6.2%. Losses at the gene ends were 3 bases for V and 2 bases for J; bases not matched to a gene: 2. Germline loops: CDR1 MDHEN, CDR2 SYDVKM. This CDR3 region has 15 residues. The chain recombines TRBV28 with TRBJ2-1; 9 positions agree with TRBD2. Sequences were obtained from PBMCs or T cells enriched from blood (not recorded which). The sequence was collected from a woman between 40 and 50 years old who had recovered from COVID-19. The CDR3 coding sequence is TGTGCCAGCAGTTTTAGCGGGGGCCCCTACAATGAGCAGTTCTTC. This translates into CASSFSGGPYNEQFF. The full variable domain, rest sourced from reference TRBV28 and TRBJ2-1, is DVKVTQSSRYLVKRTGEKVFLECVQDMDHENMFWYRQDPGLGLRLIYFSYDVKMKEKGDIPEGYSVSREKKERFSLILESASTNQTSMYLCASSFSGGPYNEQFFGPGTRLTVL.